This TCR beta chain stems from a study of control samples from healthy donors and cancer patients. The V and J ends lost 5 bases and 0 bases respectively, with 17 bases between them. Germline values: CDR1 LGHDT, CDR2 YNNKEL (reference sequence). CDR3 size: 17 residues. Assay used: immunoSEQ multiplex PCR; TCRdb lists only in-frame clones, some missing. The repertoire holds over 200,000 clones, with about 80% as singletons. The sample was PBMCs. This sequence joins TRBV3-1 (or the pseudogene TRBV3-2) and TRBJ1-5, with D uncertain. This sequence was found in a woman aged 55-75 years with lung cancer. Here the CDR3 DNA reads TGTGCCAGCAGCGCGGGAGGCGGCGACTATAGCAATCAGCCCCAGCATTTT. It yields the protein CASSAGGGDYSNQPQHF.